This TCR beta chain originates from a study of PD-1 blockade in mismatch repair-deficient tumors. Between the trimmed V and J ends, which lost 7 bases and 4 bases, there was a span of 15 bases. The CDR3 is made up of 14 amino acids. CDR1 SGDLS and CDR2 YYNGEE come from the germline V gene. To note about this clone: Antigen: not known.

Only in-frame clones appear in the TCRdb table, and some are missing; sequencing was by immunoSEQ multiplex PCR. There are approximately 100,000 clones in the sample; roughly four fifths occur only once, and 6.3% lies in the top ten. General study findings and limits: Tumor-resident clones, often absent from pretreatment blood, expanded after pembrolizumab and then contracted.

Every patient had mismatch repair deficiency by PCR or immunohistochemistry. TCR sequencing covered a few patients who responded to pembrolizumab. V is TRBV9 and J is TRBJ2-1; unclear D gene. Here the sequenced sample was peripheral blood, taken roughly 35 weeks after starting pembrolizumab. This receptor was taken from an adult with mismatch repair-deficient cancer. The DNA of the CDR3 is TGTGCCAGCCCCTCAGAAGCGAAGTACAATGAGCAGTTCTTC. Translating gives CASPSEAKYNEQFF. Full variable domain (outside the CDR3, taken from reference TRBV9 and TRBJ2-1): DSGVTQTPKHLITATGQRVTLRCSPRSGDLSVYWYQQSLDQGLQFLIQYYNGEERAKGNILERFSAQQFPDLHSELNLSSLELGDSALYFCASPSEAKYNEQFFGPGTRLTVL.